One and the same sample provided the 27 T cell receptor beta chains below, sequenced in a study of blood T cell repertoires in COVID-19. Sequencing was performed with immunoSEQ multiplex PCR; in TCRdb, only in-frame clones are kept and a portion is missing. The sample gives hundreds of thousands of clones, about nine tenths of which show up once; 8% to 10% is in the top ten. Specimen: PBMCs or T cells enriched from blood (not recorded which). Receptors originate from a middle-aged woman who had recovered from COVID-19.

The chain joins TRBV5-1 to TRBJ2-3; D may be TRBD1 (5 bases). Trimming took 0 bases from V and 5 from J, leaving 16 bases between them. Germline CDR1 and CDR2: SGHRS and YFSETQ. This CDR3 has 16 amino acids. CDR3 bases: TGCGCCAGCAGCTTGGAAGGTTTAGGGGTTGGAGATACGCAGTATTTT. The encoded protein is CASSLEGLGVGDTQYF.

The chain is built from TRBV7-8 and TRBJ1-1; D unclear. Between the trimmed V and J ends, which lost 5 bases and 7 bases, there was a span of 8 bases. Germline V gives CDR1 SGHVS, CDR2 FQNEAQ. The CDR3 is 11 residues long. The CDR3 coding sequence is TGTGCCAGCAGCCTGAGAGATGAAGCTTTCTTT. This translates into CASSLRDEAFF.

This sequence joins TRBV6-2 or TRBV6-3 and TRBJ2-7; 12 bases agree with TRBD1. CDR3 length equals 20 residues. Trimming at V came to 6 bases and at J to 0 bases, leaving 18 bases not matched to a gene. The germline V gene encodes CDR1 MNHEY and CDR2 SVGEGT. The CDR3 DNA reads TGTGCCAGCAGCACCTTTTCCGGGACAGGGGGCCGGGGTAGCTCCTACGAGCAGTACTTC. It codes for CASSTFSGTGGRGSSYEQYF.

This clone was seen more than once but under ten times. The V and J genes are TRBV19 and TRBJ1-3, with 8 bases lining up with TRBD1. In germline, CDR1 is LNHDA, CDR2 SQIVND (reference sequence). V shed 5 bases and J 0 bases; nucleotides not matched to a gene: 6. The CDR3 contains 16 residues. The CDR3 region is CASSQGQANSGNTIYF. CDR3 DNA sequence: TGTGCCAGTAGTCAGGGACAGGCGAACTCTGGAAACACCATATATTTT.

This chain uses TRBV5-1 with TRBJ2-3; no clear D. CDR1 SGHRS and CDR2 YFSETQ come from the germline V gene. The CDR3 is 12 residues long. V was trimmed by 3 bases and J by 1 base, leaving 3 bases between them. The CDR3 protein is CASSSGTDTQYF. In nucleotides, the CDR3 is TGCGCCAGCAGCTCGGGCACAGATACGCAGTATTTT.

The chain combines TRBV10-2 with TRBJ2-7, with 7 nucleotides matching TRBD1. This CDR3 is built from 12 residues. J lost 2 bases, V lost 10 bases, and 5 bases had no gene match. Germline loops: CDR1 WSHSY, CDR2 SAAADI. This CDR3 is CANQTGAYEQYF. In nucleotides, the CDR3 is TGCGCCAATCAAACAGGGGCCTACGAGCAGTACTTC.

Comments on this clone: The sample holds other DNA sequences that translate to the same CDR3. The chain links TRBV12-3 or TRBV12-4 to TRBJ1-1; possibly TRBD1 for D (5 bases). With 3 bases removed from V and 2 bases from J, the gap between germline ends came to 7 bases. The CDR3 spans 13 residues. CDR3: CASSLTENTEAFF. The CDR3 DNA is TGTGCCAGCAGTTTGACAGAAAACACTGAAGCTTTCTTT.

As for this clone: The identical CDR3 is also encoded by other nucleotide sequences in the sample. The chain combines TRBV18 with TRBJ1-1; D not resolved. Deletions cut 3 bases from V and 0 bases from J, with 5 bases between. The CDR3 spans 13 residues. The V gene's germline CDR1 is KGHSH and CDR2 LQKENI. The CDR3 spells CASSPGLNTEAFF. Written as DNA, the CDR3 is TGTGCCAGCTCACCGGGCCTGAACACTGAAGCTTTCTTT.

The rearrangement uses TRBV11-3 and TRBJ2-7, with 9 bases matching TRBD2. With 5 bases clipped from V and 4 bases from J, the junction kept 6 bases outside the gene matches. Germline-derived CDR1 and CDR2 are SGHNT and YENEEA. This CDR3 comprises 14 residues. CDR3 amino acids: CASSNRLAEYEQYF. In nucleotides, the CDR3 is TGTGCCAGCAGCAACCGACTAGCGGAATACGAGCAGTACTTC.

This clone was recorded once. The chain carries TRBV28 and TRBJ2-2, with 9 bases matching TRBD1. This CDR3 has 16 amino acids. V shed 6 bases and J 7 bases; nucleotides not matched to a gene: 12. Germline CDR1 is MDHEN and CDR2 is SYDVKM. CDR3 loop: CASRQAGTGSNGELFF. CDR3 in DNA: TGTGCCAGCAGGCAGGCCGGGACAGGGTCGAACGGGGAGCTGTTTTTT.

As regards this clone: This CDR3 is also generated by other DNA sequences in the sample. V gene TRBV28 combines with J gene TRBJ1-6, with TRBD1 matching over 9 bases. The CDR3 has 15 amino acids. V was clipped by 3 bases and J by 7 bases; unmatched bases: 4. The germline gives CDR1 MDHEN, CDR2 SYDVKM. CDR3: CASSFGQGRNSPLHF. In nucleotides, the CDR3 is TGTGCCAGCAGTTTTGGACAGGGGAGAAATTCACCCCTCCACTTT. Complete variable domain (other parts from reference TRBV28 and TRBJ1-6): DVKVTQSSRYLVKRTGEKVFLECVQDMDHENMFWYRQDPGLGLRLIYFSYDVKMKEKGDIPEGYSVSREKKERFSLILESASTNQTSMYLCASSFGQGRNSPLHFGNGTRLTVT.

The chain links TRBV4-1 to TRBJ1-6; possibly TRBD1 for D (6 bases). V lost 0 bases, J lost 6 bases, and 21 bases lay in between. Germline CDR1 reads MGHRA; CDR2 reads YSYEKL. The CDR3 is 19 amino acids. DNA for the CDR3: TGCGCCAGCAGCCAAGATGGGGTCCCGGCCAGGGGTTTTAATTCACCCCTCCACTTT. It is translated as CASSQDGVPARGFNSPLHF.

J is TRBJ2-5 and V is TRBV10-1, with TRBD2 identical over 7 bases. Germline-derived CDR1 and CDR2 are WNHNN and SYGVQD (reference sequence). The CDR3 is 16 amino acids. The J segment lost 5 bases and the V segment lost 0 bases, leaving 9 bases of the junction unmatched. Here the CDR3 reads CASSESWQGGYETQYF. The DNA for the CDR3 is TGCGCCAGCAGTGAGTCTTGGCAGGGAGGGTATGAGACCCAGTACTTC.

The V gene is TRBV12-3 or TRBV12-4, the J gene TRBJ2-5; perhaps TRBD1 as D (6 bases). Trimming cost V 5 bases and J 3 bases, with 10 bases left between them. The CDR3 is 13 amino acids. CDR3 sequence: CASSLWTEETQYF. CDR3 nucleotides: TGTGCCAGCAGTCTCTGGACAGAAGAGACCCAGTACTTC.

CDR3 region: CASSLGDSYYTEAFF. In DNA form, the CDR3 reads TGTGCCAGCAGCTTGGGGGACAGCTATTACACTGAAGCTTTCTTT. This chain connects TRBV7-9 to TRBJ1-1; 7 bases line up with TRBD1. The CDR3 is made up of 15 amino acids. V trimming: 3 bases; J trimming: 3 bases; junction bases outside the gene matches: 7. Germline values: CDR1 SEHNR, CDR2 FQNEAQ (reference sequence).

V usage is TRBV19 and J usage is TRBJ2-3; D call uncertain. CDR3 length: 15 amino acids. V lost 1 base and J 0 bases, leaving 8 bases between the germline ends. The germline gives CDR1 LNHDA, CDR2 SQIVND (reference sequence). Here the CDR3 DNA reads TGTGCCAGTAGTATAGTGTTCCCGAGCACAGATACGCAGTATTTT. It codes for CASSIVFPSTDTQYF.

This chain joins TRBV21-1 and TRBJ1-3; TRBD1, the table's D call, lacks a check against the DNA. TRBV21-1 is classified as a pseudogene. The CDR3 length is 14 residues. CDR3 DNA: TGTGCCACCCGCAGTGAAAGCTCTGGAAACACCATATATTTT. Translating it yields CATRSESSGNTIYF.

The chain links TRBV19 to TRBJ2-7; TRBD2 is a possible D gene (5 bases). Germline-derived CDR1 and CDR2 are LNHDA and SQIVND (reference sequence). V gave up 5 bases and J gave up 7 bases, with 15 bases separating them. This CDR3 is 13 amino acids long. CDR3 bases: TGTGCCAGTAGTGAGGTCTTGACGGGAGAGCAGTACTTC. Its translation: CASSEVLTGEQYF.

The CDR3, as DNA: TGTGCCACCAGCCCCAGACCCGCGGGGACTGGGGAGCTGTTTTTT. Its protein product is CATSPRPAGTGELFF. The V call is TRBV15, the J call TRBJ2-2, with D maybe TRBD2 (6 bases). V dropped 5 bases and J dropped 8 bases, with 18 bases sitting between them. Germline CDR1 is LNHNV and CDR2 is YYDKDF (reference sequence). The CDR3 contains 15 residues. Looking up the rest from reference TRBV15 and TRBJ2-2 gives the full variable domain: DAMVIQNPRYQVTQFGKPVTLSCSQTLNHNVMYWYQQKSSQAPKLLFHYYDKDFNNEADTPDNFQSRRPNTSFCFLDIRSPGLGDTAMYLCATSPRPAGTGELFFGEGSRLTVL.

The chain is built from TRBV30 and TRBJ2-2, with TRBD2 matching 11 bases. With V trimmed by 2 bases and J by 3 bases, 5 bases remained unmatched. Germline values: CDR1 GTSNPN, CDR2 SVGIG (reference sequence). This CDR3 spans 16 amino acids. The CDR3 DNA reads TGTGCCTGGAGTTTTACTAGCGGGGGTTACACCGGGGAGCTGTTTTTT. It is translated as CAWSFTSGGYTGELFF.

The chain couples TRBV5-6 to TRBJ2-5, with D maybe TRBD1 (5 bases). Germline values: CDR1 SGHDT, CDR2 YYEEEE. With 1 base removed from V and 5 bases from J, the gap between germline ends came to 15 bases. The CDR3 is made up of 15 amino acids. The CDR3 is CASSLSFRESETQYF. The CDR3 region has the DNA TGTGCCAGCAGCTTGTCATTCAGGGAATCGGAGACCCAGTACTTC.

The rearrangement joins TRBV5-1 to TRBJ2-6; the match to TRBD1 covers 8 bases. The CDR3 is made up of 15 amino acids. With V trimmed by 4 bases and J by 3 bases, 3 bases remained unmatched. Germline V gene lookup returns CDR1 SGHRS and CDR2 YFSETQ. DNA of the CDR3: TGCGCCAGCAGCCCGACAGGGGTTGGGGCCAACGTCCTGACTTTC. This encodes CASSPTGVGANVLTF. The whole variable domain, remainder taken from reference TRBV5-1 and TRBJ2-6, is KAGVTQTPRYLIKTRGQQVTLSCSPISGHRSVSWYQQTPGQGLQFLFEYFSETQRNKGNFPGRFSGRQFSNSRSEMNVSTLELGDSALYLCASSPTGVGANVLTFGAGSRLTVL.

This sequence joins TRBV27 and TRBJ2-7, with D possibly matching TRBD1 (6 bases). The CDR3 has 17 residues. Trimming took off 5 bases at V and 3 bases at J, with 23 bases between the two ends. CDR1 and CDR2 from the germline V gene are MNHEY and SMNVEV (reference sequence). CDR3 sequence reads: CASSPRSRQATVYEQYF. The CDR3 DNA follows: TGTGCCAGCAGTCCAAGATCCCGACAGGCCACGGTCTACGAGCAGTACTTC.

CDR3 coding DNA: TGTGCCAGCAGCTTAGGGCGGTACACTGAAGCTTTCTTT. It specifies CASSLGRYTEAFF. The J gene is TRBJ1-1, the V gene TRBV7-8; no firm D call. Trimming took 1 base from V and 3 from J, leaving 6 bases between them. This CDR3 has 13 amino acids. CDR1 is SGHVS, CDR2 FQNEAQ, per germline.

The chain links TRBV23-1 to TRBJ1-3; D is unclear. TRBV23-1 is noted as an ORF with a role that remains uncertain. This CDR3 comprises 16 residues. The V and J ends lost 4 bases and 7 bases respectively, with 20 bases between them. DNA of the CDR3: TGCGCCAGCAGTCTAATAACCCCCGCGGTCCGGAACACCATATATTTT. This encodes CASSLITPAVRNTIYF.

This clone is a singleton in its sample. V is TRBV29-1 and J is TRBJ1-1, with TRBD1 as a possible D gene (6 bases). Trimming took 7 bases from V and 5 from J, leaving 14 bases between them. Germline CDR1 and CDR2: SQVTM and ANQGSEA. The CDR3 contains 12 residues. The CDR3 bases are TGCAGCGCCAGAGGGGGAGGGACTGAAGCTTTCTTT. Its protein is CSARGGGTEAFF.

This clone was counted a few times. The chain joins TRBV10-3 to TRBJ2-7; 9 bases map to TRBD1. V was pared by 2 bases and J by 3 bases, with 8 bases of the junction left unmatched. CDR1 is ENHRY, CDR2 SYGVKD, per germline. This CDR3 is 16 amino acids long. CDR3 sequence reads: CAISEGRDRASYEQYF. Written as DNA, the CDR3 is TGTGCCATCAGTGAGGGCAGGGACAGGGCCAGCTACGAGCAGTACTTC.